Here is one T cell receptor (beta chain) with its context. The antigen remains undetermined. The data originate from a study of T cell responses to AZD1222 COVID-19 vaccine. Study conclusions and caveats: At baseline, seropositivity was found in only 5 to 7 AZD1222 recipients. With dominance at 160-218 and 743-854, vaccine-associated CD4 TCRs spanned spike. Possibly, clonal diversity was underestimated; donors were largely white British and included more females.

Assay: immunoSEQ multiplex PCR; the TCRdb copy retains only in-frame clones and omits some. The repertoire holds around 150,000 clones, with about 91% as singletons. The germline V gene has CDR1 MNHEY and CDR2 SVGEGT. The CDR3 has 13 residues. V lost 2 bases, J lost 4 bases, and 8 bases lay in between. Sequenced material: peripheral blood, taken on day 0 of AZD1222 vaccination. This receptor was taken from an adult in good health. This sequence joins TRBV6-2 or TRBV6-3 and TRBJ2-5; D ambiguous. CDR3 loop: CASSYRWRETQYF. CDR3 nucleotide sequence: TGTGCCAGCAGTTACCGGTGGCGAGAGACCCAGTACTTC.